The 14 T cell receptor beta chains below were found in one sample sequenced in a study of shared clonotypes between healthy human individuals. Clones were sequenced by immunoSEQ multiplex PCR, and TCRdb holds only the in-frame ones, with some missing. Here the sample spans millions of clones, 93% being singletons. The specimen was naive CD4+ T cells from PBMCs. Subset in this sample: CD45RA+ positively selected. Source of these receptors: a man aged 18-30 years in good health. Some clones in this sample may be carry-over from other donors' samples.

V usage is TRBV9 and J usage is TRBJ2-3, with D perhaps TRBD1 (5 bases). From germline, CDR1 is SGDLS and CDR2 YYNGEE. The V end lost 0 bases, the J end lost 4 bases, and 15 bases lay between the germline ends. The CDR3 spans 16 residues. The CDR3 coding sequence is TGTGCCAGCAGCGTAGATGTGGGGCACTACGCAGATACGCAGTATTTT. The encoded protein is CASSVDVGHYADTQYF. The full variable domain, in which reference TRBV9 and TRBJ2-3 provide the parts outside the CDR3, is DSGVTQTPKHLITATGQRVTLRCSPRSGDLSVYWYQQSLDQGLQFLIQYYNGEERAKGNILERFSAQQFPDLHSELNLSSLELGDSALYFCASSVDVGHYADTQYFGPGTRLTVL.

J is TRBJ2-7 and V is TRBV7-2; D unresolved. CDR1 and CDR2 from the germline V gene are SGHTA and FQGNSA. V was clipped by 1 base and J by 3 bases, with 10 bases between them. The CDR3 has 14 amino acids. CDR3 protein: CASSLVDWNYEQYF. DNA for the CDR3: TGTGCCAGCAGCTTAGTTGACTGGAACTACGAGCAGTACTTC.

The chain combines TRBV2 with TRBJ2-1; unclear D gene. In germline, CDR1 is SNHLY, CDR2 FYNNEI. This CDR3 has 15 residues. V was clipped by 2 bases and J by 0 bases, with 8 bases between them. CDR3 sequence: CASSELGYSYNEQFF. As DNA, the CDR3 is TGTGCCAGCAGTGAACTAGGCTACTCCTACAATGAGCAGTTCTTC.

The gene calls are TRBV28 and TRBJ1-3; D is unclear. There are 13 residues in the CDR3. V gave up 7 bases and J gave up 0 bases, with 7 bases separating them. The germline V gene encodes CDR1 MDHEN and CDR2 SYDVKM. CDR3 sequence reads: CASIRISGNTIYF. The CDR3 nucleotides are TGTGCCAGCATTCGGATCTCTGGAAACACCATATATTTT. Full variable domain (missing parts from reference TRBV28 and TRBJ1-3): DVKVTQSSRYLVKRTGEKVFLECVQDMDHENMFWYRQDPGLGLRLIYFSYDVKMKEKGDIPEGYSVSREKKERFSLILESASTNQTSMYLCASIRISGNTIYFGEGSWLTVV.

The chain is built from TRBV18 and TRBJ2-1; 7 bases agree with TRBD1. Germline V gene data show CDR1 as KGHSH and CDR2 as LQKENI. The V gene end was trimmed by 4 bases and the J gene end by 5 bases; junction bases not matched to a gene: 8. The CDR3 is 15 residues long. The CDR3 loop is CASSQQGFRDNEQFF. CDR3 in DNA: TGTGCCAGCTCACAACAGGGGTTTCGCGACAATGAGCAGTTCTTC.

CDR3 in amino acids: CASSRASTDTQYF. CDR3 sequence (DNA): TGTGCCAGCAGCCGAGCTAGCACAGATACGCAGTATTTT. The chain uses TRBV7-3 and TRBJ2-3; no firm D call. CDR3 size: 13 residues. Trimming removed 5 bases at V and 0 bases at J, with 6 bases between. The germline V gene has CDR1 SGHTA and CDR2 FQGTGA.

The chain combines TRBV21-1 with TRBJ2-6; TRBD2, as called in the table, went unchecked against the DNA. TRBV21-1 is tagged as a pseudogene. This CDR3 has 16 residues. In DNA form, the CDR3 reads TGTGCCAGCAGCATCACCGGGACTTCTGGGGCCAACGTCCTGACTTTC. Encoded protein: CASSITGTSGANVLTF.

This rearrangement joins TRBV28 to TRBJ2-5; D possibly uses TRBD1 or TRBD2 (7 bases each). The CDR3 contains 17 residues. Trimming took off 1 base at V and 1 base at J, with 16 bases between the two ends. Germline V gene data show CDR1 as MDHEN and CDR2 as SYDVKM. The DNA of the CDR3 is TGTGCCAGCAGTTTATTCAGGGGGGAGGGGAGCCAAGAGACCCAGTACTTC. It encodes CASSLFRGEGSQETQYF.

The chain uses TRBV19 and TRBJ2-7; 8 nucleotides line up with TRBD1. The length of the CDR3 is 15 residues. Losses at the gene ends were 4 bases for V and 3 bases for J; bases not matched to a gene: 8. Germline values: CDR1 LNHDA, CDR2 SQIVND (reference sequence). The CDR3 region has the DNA TGTGCCAGTAGTACGCGGACAGGGCGGTACTACGAGCAGTACTTC. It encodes CASSTRTGRYYEQYF.

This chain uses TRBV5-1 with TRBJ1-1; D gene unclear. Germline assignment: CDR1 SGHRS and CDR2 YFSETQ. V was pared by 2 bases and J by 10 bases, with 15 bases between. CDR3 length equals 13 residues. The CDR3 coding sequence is TGCGCCAGCAGCTTATCCCCTTCCGAGAGAGCTTTCTTT. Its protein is CASSLSPSERAFF.

Written as DNA, the CDR3 is TGTGCCAGCAAAAGGGGACTAGCGGAGCACAATGAGCAGTTCTTC. It codes for CASKRGLAEHNEQFF. This chain uses TRBV11-1 with TRBJ2-1; 11 positions match TRBD2. This CDR3 comprises 15 residues. The germline CDR1 and CDR2 sequences are SGHAT and FQDESV (reference sequence). Unmatched junction bases numbered 7, after V lost 7 bases and J lost 5 bases.

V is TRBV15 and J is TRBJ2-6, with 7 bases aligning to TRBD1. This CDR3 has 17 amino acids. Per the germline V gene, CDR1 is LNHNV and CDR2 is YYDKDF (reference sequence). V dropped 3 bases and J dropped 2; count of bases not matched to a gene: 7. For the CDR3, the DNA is TGTGCCACCAGCAGGGGGAGCGGACAGGCTGGGGCCAACGTCCTGACTTTC. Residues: CATSRGSGQAGANVLTF.

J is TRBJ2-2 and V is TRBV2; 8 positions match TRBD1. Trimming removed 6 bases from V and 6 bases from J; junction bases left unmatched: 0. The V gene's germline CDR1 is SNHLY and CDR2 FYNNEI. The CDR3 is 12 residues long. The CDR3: CASSRGPGELFF. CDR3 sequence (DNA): TGTGCCAGCAGCAGGGGGCCCGGGGAGCTGTTTTTT.

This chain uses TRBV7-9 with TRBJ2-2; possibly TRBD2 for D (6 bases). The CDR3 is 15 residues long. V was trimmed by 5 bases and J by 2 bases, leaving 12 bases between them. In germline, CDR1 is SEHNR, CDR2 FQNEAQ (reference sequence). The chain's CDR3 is CASSHISGNTGELFF. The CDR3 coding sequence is TGTGCCAGCAGCCATATTAGCGGCAACACCGGGGAGCTGTTTTTT.